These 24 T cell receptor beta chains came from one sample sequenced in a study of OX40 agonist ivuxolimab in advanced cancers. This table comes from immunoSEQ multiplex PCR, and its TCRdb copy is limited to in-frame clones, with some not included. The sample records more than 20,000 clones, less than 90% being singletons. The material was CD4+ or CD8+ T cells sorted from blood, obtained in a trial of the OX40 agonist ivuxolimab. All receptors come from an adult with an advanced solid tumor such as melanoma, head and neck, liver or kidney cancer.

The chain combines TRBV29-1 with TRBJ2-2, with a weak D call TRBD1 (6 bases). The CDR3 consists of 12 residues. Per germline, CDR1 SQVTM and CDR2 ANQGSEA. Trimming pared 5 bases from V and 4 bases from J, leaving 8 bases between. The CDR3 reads CSVWDTTGELFF. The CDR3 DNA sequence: TGCAGCGTTTGGGACACCACCGGGGAGCTGTTTTTT.

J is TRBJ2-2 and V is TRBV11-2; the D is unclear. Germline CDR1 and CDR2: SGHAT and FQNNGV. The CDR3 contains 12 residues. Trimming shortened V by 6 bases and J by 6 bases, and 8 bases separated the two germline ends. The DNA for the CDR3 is TGTGCCAGCAGGTTGGGTGCCGGGGAGCTGTTTTTT. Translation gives CASRLGAGELFF.

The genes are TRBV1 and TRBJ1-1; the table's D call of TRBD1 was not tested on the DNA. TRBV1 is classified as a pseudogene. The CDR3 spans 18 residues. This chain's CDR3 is CTSSQETAGCPVFTEAFF. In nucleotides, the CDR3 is TGCACCAGCAGCCAAGAGACAGCTGGCTGCCCAGTTTTCACTGAAGCTTTCTTT.

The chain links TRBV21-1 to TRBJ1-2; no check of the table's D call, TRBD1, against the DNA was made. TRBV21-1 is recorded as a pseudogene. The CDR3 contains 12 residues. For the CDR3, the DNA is TGTGCCAGCAGCCAAGACAGGGCCCGAAACACCTTC. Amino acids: CASSQDRARNTF.

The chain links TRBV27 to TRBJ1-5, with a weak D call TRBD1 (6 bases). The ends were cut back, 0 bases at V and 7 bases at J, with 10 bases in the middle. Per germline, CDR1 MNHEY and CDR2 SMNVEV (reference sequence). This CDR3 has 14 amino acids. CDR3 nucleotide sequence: TGTGCCAGCAGTTTATCGTGGGGGGCACAGCCCCAGCATTTT. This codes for CASSLSWGAQPQHF.

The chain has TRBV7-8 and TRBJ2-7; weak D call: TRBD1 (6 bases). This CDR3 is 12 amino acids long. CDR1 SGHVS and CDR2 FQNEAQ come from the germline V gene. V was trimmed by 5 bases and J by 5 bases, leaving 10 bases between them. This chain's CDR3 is CASSPGADEQYF. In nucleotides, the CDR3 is TGTGCCAGCAGCCCAGGGGCAGACGAGCAGTACTTC.

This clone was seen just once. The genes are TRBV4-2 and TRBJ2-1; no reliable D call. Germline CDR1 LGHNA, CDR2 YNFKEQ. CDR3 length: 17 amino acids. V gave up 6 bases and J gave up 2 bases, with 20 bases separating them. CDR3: CASSAAVGQRTYNEQFF. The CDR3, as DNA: TGTGCCAGCAGTGCAGCCGTAGGGCAGCGTACCTACAATGAGCAGTTCTTC.

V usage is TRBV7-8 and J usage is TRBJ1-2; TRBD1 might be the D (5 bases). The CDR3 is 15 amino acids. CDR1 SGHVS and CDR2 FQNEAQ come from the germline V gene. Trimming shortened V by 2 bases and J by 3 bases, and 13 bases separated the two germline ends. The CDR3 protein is CASSLNPSGDYGYTF. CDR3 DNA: TGTGCCAGCAGCTTAAATCCATCGGGGGACTATGGCTACACCTTC. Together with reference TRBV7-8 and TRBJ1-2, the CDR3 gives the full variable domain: GAGVSQSPRYKVAKRGQDVALRCDPISGHVSLFWYQQALGQGPEFLTYFQNEAQLDKSGLPSDRFFAERPEGSVSTLKIQRTQQEDSAVYLCASSLNPSGDYGYTFGSGTRLTVV.

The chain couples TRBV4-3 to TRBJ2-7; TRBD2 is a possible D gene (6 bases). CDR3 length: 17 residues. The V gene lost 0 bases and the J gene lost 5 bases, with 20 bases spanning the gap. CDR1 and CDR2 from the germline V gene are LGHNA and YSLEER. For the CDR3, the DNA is TGCGCCAGCAGCCAAGATAGACGGCAGGAGGGGACCGACGAGCAGTACTTC. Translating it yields CASSQDRRQEGTDEQYF.

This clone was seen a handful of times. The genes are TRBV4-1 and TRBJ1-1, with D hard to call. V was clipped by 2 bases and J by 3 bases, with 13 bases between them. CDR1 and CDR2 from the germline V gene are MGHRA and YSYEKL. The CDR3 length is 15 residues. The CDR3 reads CASSQRVHRDTEAFF. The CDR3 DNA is TGCGCCAGCAGCCAAAGGGTCCACCGGGACACTGAAGCTTTCTTT.

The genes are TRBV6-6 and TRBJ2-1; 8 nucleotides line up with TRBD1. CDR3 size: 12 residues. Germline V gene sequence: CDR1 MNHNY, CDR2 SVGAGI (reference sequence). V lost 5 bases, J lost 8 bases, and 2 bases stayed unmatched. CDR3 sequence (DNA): TGTGCCAGCAGTAAGGACAGGGATGAGCAGTTCTTC. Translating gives CASSKDRDEQFF.

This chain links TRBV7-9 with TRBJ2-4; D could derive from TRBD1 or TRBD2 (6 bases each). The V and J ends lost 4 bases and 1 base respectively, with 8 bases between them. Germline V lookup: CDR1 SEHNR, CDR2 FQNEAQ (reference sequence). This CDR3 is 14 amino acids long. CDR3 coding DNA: TGTGCCAGCAGCTGGGGGGCGGCCAAAAACATTCAGTACTTC. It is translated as CASSWGAAKNIQYF.

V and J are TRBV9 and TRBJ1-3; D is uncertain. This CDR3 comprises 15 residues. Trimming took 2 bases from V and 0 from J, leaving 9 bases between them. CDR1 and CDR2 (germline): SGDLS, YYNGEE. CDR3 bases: TGTGCCAGCAGCGTGGGCGGTCTCTCTGGAAACACCATATATTTT. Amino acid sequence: CASSVGGLSGNTIYF.

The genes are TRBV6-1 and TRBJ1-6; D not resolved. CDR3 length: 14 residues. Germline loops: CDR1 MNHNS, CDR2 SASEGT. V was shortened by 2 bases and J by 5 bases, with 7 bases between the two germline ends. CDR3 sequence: CASSEHTDNSPLHF. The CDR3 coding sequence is TGTGCCAGCAGTGAACACACAGATAATTCACCCCTCCACTTT.

The CDR3 region is CASSGTSGNTDTQYF. DNA for the CDR3: TGTGCCAGCAGCGGGACTAGCGGAAACACAGATACGCAGTATTTT. The rearrangement links TRBV6-1 to TRBJ2-3, with 11 bases fitting TRBD2. The CDR3 consists of 15 residues. Per germline, CDR1 MNHNS and CDR2 SASEGT. The V gene end was trimmed by 6 bases and the J gene end by 2 bases; junction bases not matched to a gene: 4.

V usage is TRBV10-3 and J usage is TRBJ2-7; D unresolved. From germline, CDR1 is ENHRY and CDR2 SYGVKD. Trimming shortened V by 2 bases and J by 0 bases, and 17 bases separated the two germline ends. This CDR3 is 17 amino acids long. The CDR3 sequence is CAISENPADPLSYEQYF. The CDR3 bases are TGTGCCATCAGTGAGAATCCTGCGGACCCTCTCTCCTACGAGCAGTACTTC.

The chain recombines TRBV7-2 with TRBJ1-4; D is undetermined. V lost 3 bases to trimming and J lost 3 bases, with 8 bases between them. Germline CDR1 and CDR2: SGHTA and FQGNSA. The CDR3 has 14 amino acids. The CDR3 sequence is CASSLRGSNEKLFF. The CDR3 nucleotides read TGTGCCAGCAGCTTGAGAGGATCTAATGAAAAACTGTTTTTT.

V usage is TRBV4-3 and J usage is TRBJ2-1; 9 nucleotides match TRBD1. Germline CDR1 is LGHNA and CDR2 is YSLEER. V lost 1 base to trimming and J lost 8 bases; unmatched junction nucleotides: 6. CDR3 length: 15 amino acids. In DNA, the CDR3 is TGCGCCAGCAGCCAAGGGACAGGGGTGGCCGATGAGCAGTTCTTC. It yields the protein CASSQGTGVADEQFF.

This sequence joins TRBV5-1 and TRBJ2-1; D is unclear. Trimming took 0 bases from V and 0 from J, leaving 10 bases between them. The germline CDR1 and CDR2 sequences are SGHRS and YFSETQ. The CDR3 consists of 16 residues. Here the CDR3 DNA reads TGCGCCAGCAGCTTGGAGGACGAGAGCTCCTACAATGAGCAGTTCTTC. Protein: CASSLEDESSYNEQFF.

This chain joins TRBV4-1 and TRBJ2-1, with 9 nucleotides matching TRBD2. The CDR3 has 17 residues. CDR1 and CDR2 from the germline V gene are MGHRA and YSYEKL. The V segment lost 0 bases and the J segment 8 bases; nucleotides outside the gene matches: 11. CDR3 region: CASSQDYAGGRVDEQFF. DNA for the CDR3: TGCGCCAGCAGCCAAGACTATGCGGGAGGGCGAGTGGATGAGCAGTTCTTC.

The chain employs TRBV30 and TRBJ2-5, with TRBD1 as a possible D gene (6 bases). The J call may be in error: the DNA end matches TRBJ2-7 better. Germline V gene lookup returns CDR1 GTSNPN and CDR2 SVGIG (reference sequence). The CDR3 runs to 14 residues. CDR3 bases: TGTGCCTGGAGTGATACAGGGCTTAGCTACGAGCAGTACTTC. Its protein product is CAWSDTGLSYEQYF.

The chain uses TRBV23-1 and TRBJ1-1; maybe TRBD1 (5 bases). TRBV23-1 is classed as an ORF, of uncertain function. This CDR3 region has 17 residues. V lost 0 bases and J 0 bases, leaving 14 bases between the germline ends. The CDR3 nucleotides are TGCGCCAGCAGTCAATCGAAGGGGTCGGGCATGAACACTGAAGCTTTCTTT. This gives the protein CASSQSKGSGMNTEAFF.

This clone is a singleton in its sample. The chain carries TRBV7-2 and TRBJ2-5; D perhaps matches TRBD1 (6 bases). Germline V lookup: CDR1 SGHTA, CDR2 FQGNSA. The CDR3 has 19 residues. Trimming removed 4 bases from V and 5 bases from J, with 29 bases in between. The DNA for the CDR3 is TGTGCCAGCAGCTCCCTCCCATACAGGGTTACTCGTGGTGGGGAGACCCAGTACTTC. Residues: CASSSLPYRVTRGGETQYF.

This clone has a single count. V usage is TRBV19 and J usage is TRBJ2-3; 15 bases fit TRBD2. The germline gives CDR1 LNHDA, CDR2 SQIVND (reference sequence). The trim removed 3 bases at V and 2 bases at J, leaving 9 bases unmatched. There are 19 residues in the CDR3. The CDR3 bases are TGTGCCAGTAGTATCGGACTAGCGGGAGGGCAAGGTCTCACAGATACGCAGTATTTT. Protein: CASSIGLAGGQGLTDTQYF.